The 3 T cell receptor beta chains below were found in one sample sequenced in a study of cytotoxic CD8 clonotypes in ibrutinib-treated CLL. Clones were read by immunoSEQ multiplex PCR, and TCRdb kept only the in-frame ones, dropping some. The data show roughly 190,000 clones, roughly 72% seen once. The specimen comprised PBMCs, sampled after 24 months of ibrutinib treatment. The receptors shown here come from a human donor with chronic lymphocytic leukemia.

The chain recombines TRBV5-1 with TRBJ2-5; TRBD1 agrees at 7 bases. Germline-derived CDR1 and CDR2 are SGHRS and YFSETQ. V gave up 7 bases and J gave up 5 bases; unmatched junction bases: 11. The CDR3 is 14 amino acids. CDR3 protein: CASALGEGAETQYF. The CDR3 nucleotides read TGCGCCAGCGCCCTTGGTGAGGGGGCCGAGACCCAGTACTTC.

In this sample, this clone turned up a few times. The junction shows a germline mismatch at one end, possibly a read error. This sequence joins TRBV5-1 and TRBJ1-1; 8 nucleotides agree with TRBD1. This CDR3 contains 13 residues. The germline V gene encodes CDR1 SGHRS and CDR2 YFSETQ. The CDR3 nucleotides read TGCGCCAGCAACTTGGACGGACAGGGAGAGGCTTTCTTT. It yields the protein CASNLDGQGEAFF.

The V call is TRBV5-1, the J call TRBJ1-5; no firm D call. Germline lookup yields CDR1 SGHRS and CDR2 YFSETQ. The CDR3 covers 13 residues. V lost 4 bases to trimming and J lost 5 bases, with 10 bases between them. The DNA of the CDR3 is TGCGCCAGCAGCCTTGGTCGGGATCAGCCCCAGCATTTT. As protein: CASSLGRDQPQHF.